This record covers a single T cell receptor (beta chain). The antigen remains undetermined. The entry originates in a study of memory CD4+ T cells and cytomegalovirus serostatus. Study as a whole: Of the healthy Belgian adults, fewer than 10 were CMV seropositive and fewer than 30 seronegative. Whole-study findings and limits: The CMV-associated TCR signature appears largely within the CD4+ memory repertoire.

Single viable CD3+CD4+CD8-CD45RO+ cells were sorted as the memory CD4+ T cells. Original methodology: Out-of-frame sequences were removed, leaving 2,000,000 or so distinct TCRbeta sequences. Using immunoSEQ multiplex PCR, the repertoire was profiled, and TCRdb retains in-frame clones only, with some absent. V and J calls and clone size follow that table, whereas D and trimming were derived from the DNA. Of under 85,000 clones listed, around 82% are singletons. Germline V gene data show CDR1 as GTSNPN and CDR2 as SVGIG (reference sequence). The CDR3 length is 13 residues. Trimming removed 3 bases from V and 5 bases from J, with 13 bases in between.

J is TRBJ2-5 and V is TRBV30, with unresolved D. The sequencing input was memory CD4+ T cells from blood. The TCR comes from an adult in good health and CMV-seropositive. The CDR3 reads CAWSLVIGETQYF. The CDR3 DNA is TGTGCCTGGAGCTTGGTAATAGGGGAGACCCAGTACTTC.